The 10 T cell receptor beta chains below were found in one sample sequenced in a study of human CD8 memory T cell subsets. UMI-labeled 5' RACE was used, and it produced the TCR beta libraries. TCRdb reanalyzed the 5' RACE reads, giving one entry per CDR3 protein sequence and no DNA. The sample includes some 12,000 distinct CDR3 sequences. Sequencing input: CD8+ T cells from PBMCs. The receptors here all came from a human donor in good health.

The V and J genes are TRBV11-3 and TRBJ2-5; the D call of TRBD1 rests on TCRdb alone, since no DNA is present to check it. Germline lookup yields CDR1 SGHNT and CDR2 YENEEA. The CDR3 runs to 15 residues. CDR3 region: CASSLTWGLQETQYF. The complete variable domain, with remaining parts taken from reference TRBV11-3 and TRBJ2-5, reads EAGVVQSPRYKIIEKKQPVAFWCNPISGHNTLYWYLQNLGQGPELLIRYENEEAVDDSQLPKDRFSAERLKGVDSTLKIQPAELGDSAVYLCASSLTWGLQETQYFGPGTRLLVL.

The J gene is TRBJ2-7, the V gene TRBV2; with no DNA, the TCRdb D assignment of TRBD1 cannot be verified. CDR3 size: 13 residues. The germline gives CDR1 SNHLY, CDR2 FYNNEI. CDR3 region: CASRGAPSYEQYF.

CDR3 residues: CASSLAGTSGRGPYYNEQFF. V is TRBV7-8 and J is TRBJ2-1; without DNA, the TCRdb call of TRBD2 cannot be checked. This CDR3 comprises 20 residues. CDR1 is SGHVS and CDR2 is FQNEAQ in the germline V gene.

The V call is TRBV24-1, the J call TRBJ1-5. The CDR3 has 14 amino acids. Germline V gene sequence: CDR1 KGHDR, CDR2 SFDVKD. This chain's CDR3 is CATSDSDSNQPQHF.

The chain uses TRBV3-1 and TRBJ2-2; without DNA, the TCRdb call of TRBD1 cannot be checked. CDR1 is LGHDT, CDR2 YNNKEL, per germline (reference sequence). The CDR3 covers 17 residues. The CDR3 loop reads CASSQEGTGLFTGELFF.

The J gene is TRBJ2-3, the V gene TRBV29-1; TCRdb designates TRBD1, a call that cannot be tested without DNA. Germline loops: CDR1 SQVTM, CDR2 ANQGSEA. The CDR3 length is 13 residues. The CDR3 loop is CSVEIPGGDTQYF.

V and J are TRBV28 and TRBJ2-7. This CDR3 spans 12 amino acids. Germline CDR1 MDHEN, CDR2 SYDVKM. CDR3 sequence: CASSFPSYEQYF. Full variable domain (missing parts from reference TRBV28 and TRBJ2-7): DVKVTQSSRYLVKRTGEKVFLECVQDMDHENMFWYRQDPGLGLRLIYFSYDVKMKEKGDIPEGYSVSREKKERFSLILESASTNQTSMYLCASSFPSYEQYFGPGTRLTVT.

This chain connects TRBV14 to TRBJ1-3. CDR1 is SGHDN, CDR2 FVKESK, per germline. The CDR3 is made up of 15 amino acids. CDR3 loop: CASSQLDITGNTIYF. The full variable domain, rest sourced from reference TRBV14 and TRBJ1-3, is EAGVTQFPSHSVIEKGQTVTLRCDPISGHDNLYWYRRVMGKEIKFLLHFVKESKQDESGMPNNRFLAERTGGTYSTLKVQPAELEDSGVYFCASSQLDITGNTIYFGEGSWLTVV.

This chain uses TRBV9 with TRBJ1-6. This CDR3 comprises 16 residues. CDR1 is SGDLS, CDR2 YYNGEE, per germline. The CDR3: CASSVMPTKANSPLHF.

The chain joins TRBV20-1 to TRBJ2-1; the TCRdb call, TRBD2, lacks DNA for checking. CDR3 length: 14 residues. Germline CDR1 is DFQATT and CDR2 is SNEGSKA (reference sequence). CDR3 loop: CSAGTSGSLYEQFF.